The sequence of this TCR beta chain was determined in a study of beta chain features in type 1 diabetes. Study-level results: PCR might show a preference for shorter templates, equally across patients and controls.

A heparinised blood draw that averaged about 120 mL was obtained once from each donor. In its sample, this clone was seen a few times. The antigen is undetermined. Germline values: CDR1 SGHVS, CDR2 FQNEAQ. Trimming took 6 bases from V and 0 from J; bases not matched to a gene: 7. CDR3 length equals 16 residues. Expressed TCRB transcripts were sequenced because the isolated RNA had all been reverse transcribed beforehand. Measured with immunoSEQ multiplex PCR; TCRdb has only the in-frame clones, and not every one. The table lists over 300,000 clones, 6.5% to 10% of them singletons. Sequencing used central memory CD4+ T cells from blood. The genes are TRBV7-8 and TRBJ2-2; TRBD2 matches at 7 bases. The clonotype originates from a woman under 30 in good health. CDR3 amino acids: CASSLREGTNTGELFF. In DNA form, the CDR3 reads TGTGCCAGCAGTCTTAGGGAGGGGACGAACACCGGGGAGCTGTTTTTT.